The sample holds one count of the clone carrying this T cell receptor beta chain. The data originate from a study of control samples from healthy donors and cancer patients. Produced via immunoSEQ multiplex PCR; TCRdb's table is partial and in-frame only. The sample yields 170,000 or so clones, just under 95% seen once. V trimming: 3 bases; J trimming: 2 bases; junction bases outside the gene matches: 3. CDR3 size: 16 residues. Germline CDR1 KGHSH, CDR2 LQKENI. This TCR was recovered from a man younger than 35 in good health. Sequenced input: blood. V and J are TRBV18 and TRBJ2-3; 12 positions match TRBD2. The CDR3 region has the DNA TGTGCCAGCTCACCGCTAGCGGGGGGGGCCACAGATACGCAGTATTTT. It specifies CASSPLAGGATDTQYF.